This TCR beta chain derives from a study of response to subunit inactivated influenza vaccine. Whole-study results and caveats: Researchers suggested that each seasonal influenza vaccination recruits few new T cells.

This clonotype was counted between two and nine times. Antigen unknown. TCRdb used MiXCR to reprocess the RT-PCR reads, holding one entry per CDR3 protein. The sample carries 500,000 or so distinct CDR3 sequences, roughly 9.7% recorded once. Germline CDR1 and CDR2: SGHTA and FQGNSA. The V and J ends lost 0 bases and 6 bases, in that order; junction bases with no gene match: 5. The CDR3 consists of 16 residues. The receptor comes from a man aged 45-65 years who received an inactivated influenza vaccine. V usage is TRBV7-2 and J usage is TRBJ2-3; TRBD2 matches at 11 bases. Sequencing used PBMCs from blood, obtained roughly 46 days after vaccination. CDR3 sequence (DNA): TGTGCCAGCAGCTTAGCGGGGATAGCGGGAGGGGATACGCAGTATTTT. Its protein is CASSLAGIAGGDTQYF.